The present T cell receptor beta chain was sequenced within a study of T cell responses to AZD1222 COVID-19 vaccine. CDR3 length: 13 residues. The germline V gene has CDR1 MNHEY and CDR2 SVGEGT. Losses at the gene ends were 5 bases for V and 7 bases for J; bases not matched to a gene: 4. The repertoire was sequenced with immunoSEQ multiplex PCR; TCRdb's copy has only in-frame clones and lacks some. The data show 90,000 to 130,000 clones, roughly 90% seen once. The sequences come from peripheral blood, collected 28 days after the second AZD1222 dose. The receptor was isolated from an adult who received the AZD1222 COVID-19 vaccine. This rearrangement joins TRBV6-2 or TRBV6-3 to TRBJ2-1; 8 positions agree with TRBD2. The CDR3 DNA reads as TGTGCCAGCAGTAGCGGGAGTAGGAATGAGCAGTTCTTC. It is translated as CASSSGSRNEQFF.